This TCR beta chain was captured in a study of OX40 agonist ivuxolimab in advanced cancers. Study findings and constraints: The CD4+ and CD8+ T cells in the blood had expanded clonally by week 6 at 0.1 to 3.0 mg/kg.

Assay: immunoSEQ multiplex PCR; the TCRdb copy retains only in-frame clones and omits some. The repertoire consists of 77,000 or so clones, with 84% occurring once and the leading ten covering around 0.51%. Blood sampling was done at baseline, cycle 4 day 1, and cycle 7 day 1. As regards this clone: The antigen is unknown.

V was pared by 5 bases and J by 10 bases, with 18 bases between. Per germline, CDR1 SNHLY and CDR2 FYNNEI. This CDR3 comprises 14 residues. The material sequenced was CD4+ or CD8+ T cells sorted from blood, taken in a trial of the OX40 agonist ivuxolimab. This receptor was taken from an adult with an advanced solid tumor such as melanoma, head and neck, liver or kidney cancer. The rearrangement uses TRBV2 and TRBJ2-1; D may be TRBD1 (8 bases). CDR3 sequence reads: CASSTRTGRVEQFF. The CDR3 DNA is TGTGCCAGCAGTACAAGGACAGGGAGGGTGGAGCAGTTCTTC.